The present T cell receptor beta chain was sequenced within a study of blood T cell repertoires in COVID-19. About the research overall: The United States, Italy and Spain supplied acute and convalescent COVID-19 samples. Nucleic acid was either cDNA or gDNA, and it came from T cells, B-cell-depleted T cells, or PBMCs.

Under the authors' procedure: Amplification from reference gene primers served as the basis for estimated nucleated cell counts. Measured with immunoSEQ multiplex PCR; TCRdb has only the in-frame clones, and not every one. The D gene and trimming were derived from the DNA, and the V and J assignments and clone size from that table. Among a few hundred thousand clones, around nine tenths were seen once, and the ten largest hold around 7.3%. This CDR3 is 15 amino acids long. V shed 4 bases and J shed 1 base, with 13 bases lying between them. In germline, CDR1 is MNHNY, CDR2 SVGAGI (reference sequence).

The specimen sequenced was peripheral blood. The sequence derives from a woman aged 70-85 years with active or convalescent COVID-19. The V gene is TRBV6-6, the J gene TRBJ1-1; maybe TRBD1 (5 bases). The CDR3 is CASSWGGDRNTEAFF. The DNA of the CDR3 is TGTGCCAGCAGTTGGGGGGGGGATCGGAACACTGAAGCTTTCTTT.